The T cell receptor beta chain described here comes from a study of cytomegalovirus exposure and HLA in healthy donors. Study-level findings and limits: Earlier results showed most TCR beta V segments being productive about 87% or about 30% of the time.

The PCR had 60 Vbeta and 13 Jbeta primers. Generated by immunoSEQ multiplex PCR, the TCRdb table keeps only in-frame clones and is missing some. The sample lists approximately 150,000 clones, around 80% occurring once. Trimming cost V 0 bases and J 6 bases, with 15 bases left between them. Per the germline V gene, CDR1 is LGHNA and CDR2 is YNFKEQ. The CDR3 spans 15 residues. This clone was detected once. What it recognizes is unknown. The clonotype was recovered from a man aged 35 to 55 in good health and CMV-seronegative. Sequenced: PBMCs. The chain recombines TRBV4-2 with TRBJ2-7; D is unresolved. CDR3 loop: CASSQETTPPLEQYF. CDR3 bases: TGTGCCAGCAGCCAAGAAACAACCCCCCCTCTCGAGCAGTACTTC.